This TCR beta chain was recorded in a study of blood T cells in healthy people across ages. V lost 2 bases to trimming and J lost 5 bases, with 17 bases between them. The germline gives CDR1 MNHEY, CDR2 SVGEGT. This CDR3 is 16 amino acids long. Primers used in a second PCR of about 7 to 12 cycles were a sample-barcoded 5' primer and a J-beta primer mix. Each cDNA molecule received a tag from a template-switch adaptor that had 12 random nucleotides. CDR3-containing paired-end reads numbering at least 2.5 million came from each sample. TCRdb re-derived calls from the 5' RACE reads in MiXCR, one entry per CDR3 protein. The sample has about 2 million distinct CDR3 sequences, 49% seen once. Each donor had approximately 10 milliliters of peripheral blood drawn.

V is TRBV6-2 or TRBV6-3 and J is TRBJ2-3; the D call may be TRBD1 or TRBD2 (7 bases each). This sequence originates from a woman aged 40 to 50 in good health. Sequencing input: blood. DNA for the CDR3: TGTGCCAGCAGTTACCCTCGACAGGGACTACGAGATACGCAGTATTTT. It yields the protein CASSYPRQGLRDTQYF.